This T cell receptor (beta chain) derives from a study of T cell changes during pregnancy in multiple sclerosis. This CDR3 has 14 amino acids. From germline, CDR1 is MNHNS and CDR2 SASEGT. The ends were cut back, 4 bases at V and 1 base at J, with 11 bases in the middle. The sample holds one count of this clone. Sequencing used immunoSEQ multiplex PCR; TCRdb keeps in-frame clones, though not all of them. The sample lists about 52,000 clones, roughly 92% seen once, with 0.35% to 0.45% in the top ten. Sequences were derived from CD4+ T cells from peripheral blood mononuclear cells, sampled before pregnancy. This chain links TRBV6-1 with TRBJ2-7; D may be TRBD2 (6 bases). The origin of this receptor is a female donor with multiple sclerosis, enrolled in a pregnancy study. As DNA, the CDR3 is TGTGCCAGCAGTGTGGGCGGGGCATCCTACGAGCAGTACTTC. Its protein is CASSVGGASYEQYF.